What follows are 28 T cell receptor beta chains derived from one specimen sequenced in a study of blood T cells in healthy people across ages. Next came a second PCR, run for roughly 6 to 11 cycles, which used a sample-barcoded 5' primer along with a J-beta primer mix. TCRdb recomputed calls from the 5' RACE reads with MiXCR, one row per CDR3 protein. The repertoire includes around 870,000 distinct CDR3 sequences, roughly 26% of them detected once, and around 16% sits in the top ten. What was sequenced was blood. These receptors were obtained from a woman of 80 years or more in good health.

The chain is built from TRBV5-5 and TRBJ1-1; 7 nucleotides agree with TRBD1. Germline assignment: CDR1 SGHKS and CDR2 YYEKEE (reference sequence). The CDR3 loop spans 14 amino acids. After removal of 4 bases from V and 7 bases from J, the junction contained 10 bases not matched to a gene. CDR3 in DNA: TGTGCCAGCAGCCCGGGGTTTGGGACAGTTGAAGCTTTCTTT. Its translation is CASSPGFGTVEAFF.

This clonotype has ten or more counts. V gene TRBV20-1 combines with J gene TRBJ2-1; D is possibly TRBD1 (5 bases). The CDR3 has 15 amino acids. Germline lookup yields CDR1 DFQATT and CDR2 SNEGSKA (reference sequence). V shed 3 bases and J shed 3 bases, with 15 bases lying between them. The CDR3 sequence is CSARLSTAYYNEQFF. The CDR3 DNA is TGCAGTGCTAGGTTATCGACAGCTTACTACAATGAGCAGTTCTTC.

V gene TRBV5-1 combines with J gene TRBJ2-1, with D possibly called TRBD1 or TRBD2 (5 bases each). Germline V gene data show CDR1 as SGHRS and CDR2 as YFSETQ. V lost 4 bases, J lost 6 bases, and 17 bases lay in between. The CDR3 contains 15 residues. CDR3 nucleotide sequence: TGCGCCAGCAGCCCGGGGCAGGTGGCATTCAATGAGCAGTTCTTC. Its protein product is CASSPGQVAFNEQFF.

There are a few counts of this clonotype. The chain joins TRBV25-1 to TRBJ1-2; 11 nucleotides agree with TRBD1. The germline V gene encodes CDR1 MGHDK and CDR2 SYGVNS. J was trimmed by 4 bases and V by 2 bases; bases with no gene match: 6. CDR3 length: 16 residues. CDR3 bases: TGTGCCAGCAGTGAAAGGGGACAGGGGGGGTCCTATGGCTACACCTTC. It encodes CASSERGQGGSYGYTF.

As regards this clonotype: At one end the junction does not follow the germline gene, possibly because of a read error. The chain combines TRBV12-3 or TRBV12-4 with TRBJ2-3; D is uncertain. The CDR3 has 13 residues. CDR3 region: CASSFRSADAQYF. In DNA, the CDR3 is TGTGCCAGCAGTTTCAGGAGTGCAGATGCGCAGTATTTT.

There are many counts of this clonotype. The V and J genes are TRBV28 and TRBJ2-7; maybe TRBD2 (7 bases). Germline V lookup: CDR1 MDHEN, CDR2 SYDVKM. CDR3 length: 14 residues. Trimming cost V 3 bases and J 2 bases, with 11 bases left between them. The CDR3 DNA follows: TGTGCCAGCAGTTTGAGGGGGGGCCCCTACGAGCAGTACTTC. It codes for CASSLRGGPYEQYF.

CDR3 sequence reads: CATSDRREYSETQYF. The CDR3 coding sequence is TGTGCCACCAGTGACCGGAGGGAGTATTCGGAGACCCAGTACTTC. The V and J genes are TRBV24-1 and TRBJ2-5; the D gene is possibly TRBD2 (6 bases). Trimming pared 4 bases from V and 5 bases from J, leaving 16 bases between. From germline, CDR1 is KGHDR and CDR2 SFDVKD. CDR3 length equals 15 residues.

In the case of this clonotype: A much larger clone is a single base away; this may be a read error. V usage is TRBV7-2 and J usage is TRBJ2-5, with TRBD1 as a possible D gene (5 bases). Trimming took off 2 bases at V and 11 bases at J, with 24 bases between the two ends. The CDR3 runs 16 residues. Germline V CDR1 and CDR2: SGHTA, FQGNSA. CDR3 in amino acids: CASSLWAQGRVYEQYF. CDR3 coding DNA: TGTGCCAGCAGCTTATGGGCTCAGGGTAGGGTCTATGAGCAGTACTTC.

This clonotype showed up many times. The CDR3 here is CSARAVGLAKNIQYF. The DNA of the CDR3 is TGCAGTGCTAGAGCGGTGGGCTTAGCCAAAAACATTCAGTACTTC. This sequence joins TRBV20-1 and TRBJ2-4, with D uncertain. Trimming left V 1 base short and J 0 bases short, with 10 bases between. Germline V gives CDR1 DFQATT, CDR2 SNEGSKA (reference sequence). This CDR3 spans 15 amino acids.

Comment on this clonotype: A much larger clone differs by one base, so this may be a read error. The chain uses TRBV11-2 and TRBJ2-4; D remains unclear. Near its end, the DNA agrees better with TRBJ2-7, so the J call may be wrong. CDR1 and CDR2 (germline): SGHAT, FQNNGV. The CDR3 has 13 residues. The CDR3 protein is CASSLGPCYEQYF. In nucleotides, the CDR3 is TGTGCCAGCAGCTTAGGGCCGTGCTACGAGCAGTACTTC.

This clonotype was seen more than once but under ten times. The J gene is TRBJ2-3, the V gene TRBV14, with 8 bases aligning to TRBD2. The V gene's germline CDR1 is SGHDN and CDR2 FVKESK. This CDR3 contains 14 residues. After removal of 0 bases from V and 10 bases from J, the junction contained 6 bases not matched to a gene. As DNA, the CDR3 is TGTGCCAGCAGCCAAGATGGCGGACTAGCCGCGCAGTATTTT. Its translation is CASSQDGGLAAQYF. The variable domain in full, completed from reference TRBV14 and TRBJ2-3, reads EAGVTQFPSHSVIEKGQTVTLRCDPISGHDNLYWYRRVMGKEIKFLLHFVKESKQDESGMPNNRFLAERTGGTYSTLKVQPAELEDSGVYFCASSQDGGLAAQYFGPGTRLTVL.

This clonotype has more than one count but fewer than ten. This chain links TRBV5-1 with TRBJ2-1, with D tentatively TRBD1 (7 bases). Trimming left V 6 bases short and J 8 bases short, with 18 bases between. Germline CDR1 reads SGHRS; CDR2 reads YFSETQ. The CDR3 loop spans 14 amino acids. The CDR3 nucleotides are TGCGCCAGCAAAGCGGCGGGACAGAGCGATGAGCAGTTCTTC. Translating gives CASKAAGQSDEQFF.

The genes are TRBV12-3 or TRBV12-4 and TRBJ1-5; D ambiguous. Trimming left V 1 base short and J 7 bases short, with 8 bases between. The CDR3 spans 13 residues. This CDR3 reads CASSLGFGQPQHF. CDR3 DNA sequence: TGTGCCAGCAGTTTAGGGTTCGGGCAGCCCCAGCATTTT.

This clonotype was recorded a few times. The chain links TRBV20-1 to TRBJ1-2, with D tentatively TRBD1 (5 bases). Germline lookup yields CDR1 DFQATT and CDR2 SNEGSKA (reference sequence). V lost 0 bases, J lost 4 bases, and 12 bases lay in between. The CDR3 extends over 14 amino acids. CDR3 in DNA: TGCAGTGCTAGAGATCGGGGGACGGTCTATGGCTACACCTTC. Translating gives CSARDRGTVYGYTF.

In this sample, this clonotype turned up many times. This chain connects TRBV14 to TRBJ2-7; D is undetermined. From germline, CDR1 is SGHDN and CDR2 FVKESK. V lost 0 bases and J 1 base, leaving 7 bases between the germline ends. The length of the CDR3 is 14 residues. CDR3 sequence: CASSQETVSYEQYF. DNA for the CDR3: TGTGCCAGCAGCCAAGAGACGGTATCCTACGAGCAGTACTTC.

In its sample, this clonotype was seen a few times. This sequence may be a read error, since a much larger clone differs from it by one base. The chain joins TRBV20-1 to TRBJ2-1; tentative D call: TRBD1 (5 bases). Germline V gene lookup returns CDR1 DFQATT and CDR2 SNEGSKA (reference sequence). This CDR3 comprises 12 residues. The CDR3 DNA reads TGCAGGGCTAGGGGCAGGGCGGATGAGCAGTTCTTC. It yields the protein CRARGRADEQFF.

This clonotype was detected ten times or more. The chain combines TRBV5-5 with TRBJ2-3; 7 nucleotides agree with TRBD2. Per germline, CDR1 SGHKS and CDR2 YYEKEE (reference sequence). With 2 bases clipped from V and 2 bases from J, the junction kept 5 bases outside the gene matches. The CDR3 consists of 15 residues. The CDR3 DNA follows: TGTGCCAGCAGCTTCTCGGGGGGAGTCACAGATACGCAGTATTTT. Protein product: CASSFSGGVTDTQYF.

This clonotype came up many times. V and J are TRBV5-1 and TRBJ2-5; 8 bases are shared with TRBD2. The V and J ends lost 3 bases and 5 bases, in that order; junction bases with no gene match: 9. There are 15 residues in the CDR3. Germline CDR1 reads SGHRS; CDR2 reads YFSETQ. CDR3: CASSSAGGARETQYF. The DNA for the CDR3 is TGCGCCAGCAGCTCGGCCGGGGGGGCTCGGGAGACCCAGTACTTC.

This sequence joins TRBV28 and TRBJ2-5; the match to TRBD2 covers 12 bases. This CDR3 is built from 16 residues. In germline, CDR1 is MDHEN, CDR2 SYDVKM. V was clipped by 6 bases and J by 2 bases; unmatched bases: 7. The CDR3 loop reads CASRQNLAGGQETQYF. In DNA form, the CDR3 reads TGTGCCAGCAGACAAAATCTAGCGGGGGGGCAAGAGACCCAGTACTTC.

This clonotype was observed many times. The chain's CDR3 is CASSYWASGGGSSTDTQYF. CDR3 sequence (DNA): TGTGCCAGCAGTTACTGGGCTAGCGGGGGGGGGTCTAGCACAGATACGCAGTATTTT. The chain links TRBV6-5 to TRBJ2-3; 12 bases align to TRBD2. Trimming cost V 1 base and J 0 bases; bases outside gene matches: 8. CDR1 is MNHEY and CDR2 is SVGAGI in the germline V gene. The CDR3 is made up of 19 amino acids.

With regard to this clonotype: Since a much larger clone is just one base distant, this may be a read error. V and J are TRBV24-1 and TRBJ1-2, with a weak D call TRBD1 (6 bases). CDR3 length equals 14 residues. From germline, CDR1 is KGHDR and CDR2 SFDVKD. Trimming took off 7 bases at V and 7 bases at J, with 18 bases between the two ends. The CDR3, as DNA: TGTGCCACCAGGGACAACAGGGAATGGAGTGGCTACACCTTC. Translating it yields CATRDNREWSGYTF.

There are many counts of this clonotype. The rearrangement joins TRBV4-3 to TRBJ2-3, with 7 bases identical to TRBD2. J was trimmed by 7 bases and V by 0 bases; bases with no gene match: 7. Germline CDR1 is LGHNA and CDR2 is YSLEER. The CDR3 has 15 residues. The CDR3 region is CASSQDVGGGYTQYF. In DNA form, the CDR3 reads TGCGCCAGCAGCCAAGATGTGGGGGGGGGATATACGCAGTATTTT.

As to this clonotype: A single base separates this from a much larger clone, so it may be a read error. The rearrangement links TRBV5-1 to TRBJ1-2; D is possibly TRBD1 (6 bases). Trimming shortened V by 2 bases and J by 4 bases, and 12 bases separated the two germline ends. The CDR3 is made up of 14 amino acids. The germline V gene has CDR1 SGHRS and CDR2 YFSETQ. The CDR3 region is CASSFGTGSYGYTF. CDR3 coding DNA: TGCGCCAGCAGCTTCGGAACAGGGAGCTATGGCTACACCTTC.

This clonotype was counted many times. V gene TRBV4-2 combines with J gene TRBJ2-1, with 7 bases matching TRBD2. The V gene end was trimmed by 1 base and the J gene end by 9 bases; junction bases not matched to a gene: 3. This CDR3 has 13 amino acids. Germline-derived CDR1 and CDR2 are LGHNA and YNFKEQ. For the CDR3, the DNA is TGTGCCAGCAGCCAAGTATCGGGGGGTGAGCAGTTCTTC. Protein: CASSQVSGGEQFF.

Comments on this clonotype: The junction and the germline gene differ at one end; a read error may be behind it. Written as DNA, the CDR3 is TGTGCCGGCAGCCTCACAGGGTACAATGAGCAGTTCTTC. This codes for CAGSLTGYNEQFF. The chain is built from TRBV11-3 and TRBJ2-1; TRBD1 is a possible D gene (6 bases). Looked up from germline, CDR1 is SGHNT and CDR2 is YENEEA. This CDR3 comprises 13 residues.

The CDR3 sequence is CSARDTHRGETQYF. The CDR3 nucleotides read TGCAGTGCCAGGGACACCCATCGGGGGGAGACCCAGTACTTC. The V and J genes are TRBV20-1 and TRBJ2-4; tentatively, D is TRBD1 or TRBD2 (6 bases each). The J call is in doubt because the DNA end fits TRBJ2-5 better. CDR1 and CDR2 from the germline V gene are DFQATT and SNEGSKA (reference sequence). The CDR3 length is 14 residues.

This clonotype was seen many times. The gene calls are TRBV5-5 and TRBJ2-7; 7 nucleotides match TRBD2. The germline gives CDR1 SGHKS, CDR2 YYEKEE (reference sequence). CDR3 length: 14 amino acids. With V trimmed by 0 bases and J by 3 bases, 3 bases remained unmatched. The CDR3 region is CASSLGGGYYEQYF. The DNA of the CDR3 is TGTGCCAGCAGCTTGGGCGGGGGATACTACGAGCAGTACTTC.

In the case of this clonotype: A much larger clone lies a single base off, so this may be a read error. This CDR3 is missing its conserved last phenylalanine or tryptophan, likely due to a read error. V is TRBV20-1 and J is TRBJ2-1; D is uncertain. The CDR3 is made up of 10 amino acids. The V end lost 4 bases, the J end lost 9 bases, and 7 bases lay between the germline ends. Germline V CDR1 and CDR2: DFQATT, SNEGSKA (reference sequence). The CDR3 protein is CSANLREQFL. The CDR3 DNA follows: TGCAGTGCTAATTTGCGTGAGCAGTTCTTA.